Below, 30 T cell receptor beta chains from the same sample are listed, as sequenced in a study of control samples from healthy donors and cancer patients. Measured with immunoSEQ multiplex PCR; TCRdb has only the in-frame clones, and not every one. Among about 170,000 clones listed, roughly 89% were seen once. Input material: blood. These receptors were collected from a woman aged 25 to 39 in good health.

This clone was counted once. The CDR3 sequence is CASSSSTGMFSPLHF. The CDR3 DNA is TGTGCCAGCAGCTCCTCGACAGGGATGTTTTCACCCCTCCACTTT. The gene calls are TRBV7-3 and TRBJ1-6; 7 bases agree with TRBD1. CDR1 is SGHTA and CDR2 is FQGTGA in the germline V gene. The CDR3 is 15 residues long. J lost 9 bases, V lost 4 bases, and 9 bases had no gene match.

The chain carries TRBV7-2 and TRBJ2-7, with unresolved D. Trimming took 1 base from V and 2 from J, leaving 9 bases between them. Germline-derived CDR1 and CDR2 are SGHTA and FQGNSA. This CDR3 comprises 14 residues. The CDR3: CASSLGPTAYEQYF. As DNA, the CDR3 is TGTGCCAGCAGCTTAGGTCCCACCGCCTACGAGCAGTACTTC.

CDR3 sequence reads: CATSRTSGRANEQFF. The CDR3 DNA is TGTGCCACCAGCAGGACTAGCGGGAGGGCCAATGAGCAGTTCTTC. This chain links TRBV15 with TRBJ2-1; 14 bases align to TRBD2. Germline CDR1 reads LNHNV; CDR2 reads YYDKDF (reference sequence). The CDR3 runs to 15 residues. V gave up 3 bases and J gave up 6 bases; unmatched junction bases: 1.

This chain connects TRBV5-5 to TRBJ2-1, with D possibly being TRBD2 (5 bases). The germline CDR1 and CDR2 sequences are SGHKS and YYEKEE (reference sequence). The ends were cut back, 1 base at V and 10 bases at J, with 12 bases in the middle. The CDR3 is 13 residues long. CDR3 protein: CASSLRERLEQFF. Written as DNA, the CDR3 is TGTGCCAGCAGCTTGCGGGAACGTTTGGAGCAGTTCTTC.

The rearrangement uses TRBV13 and TRBJ2-5; TRBD2 matches 7 bases. The CDR3 length is 15 residues. Losses at the gene ends were 5 bases for V and 2 bases for J; bases not matched to a gene: 8. The V gene's germline CDR1 is PRHDT and CDR2 FYEKMQ (reference sequence). The CDR3 DNA is TGTGCCAGCAGCCTCCGGGACTACACACAAGAGACCCAGTACTTC. Protein: CASSLRDYTQETQYF.

This chain uses TRBV28 with TRBJ2-1; 9 nucleotides align to TRBD2. Trimming cost V 2 bases and J 8 bases; bases outside gene matches: 4. There are 14 residues in the CDR3. Germline V lookup: CDR1 MDHEN, CDR2 SYDVKM. The CDR3 DNA is TGTGCCAGCAGTTTAGCGGGAGGGTCGGATGAGCAGTTCTTC. This encodes CASSLAGGSDEQFF.

V usage is TRBV5-1 and J usage is TRBJ2-2; the D gene is possibly TRBD2 (5 bases). V was shortened by 2 bases and J by 7 bases, with 12 bases between the two germline ends. The CDR3 runs to 14 residues. The germline CDR1 and CDR2 sequences are SGHRS and YFSETQ. The DNA of the CDR3 is TGCGCCAGCAGCTTAGGGTACGGGATCGGGGAGCTGTTTTTT. Encoded protein: CASSLGYGIGELFF.

Of note for this clone: At the DNA level, this CDR3 is encoded by other sequences in the same sample as well. The rearrangement joins TRBV27 to TRBJ1-5, with 7 bases identical to TRBD1. CDR3 length: 13 amino acids. Germline trimming cut 3 bases from V and 6 bases from J; bases unmatched to any gene: 2. Germline V gene sequence: CDR1 MNHEY, CDR2 SMNVEV (reference sequence). The CDR3 DNA follows: TGTGCCAGCAGTTTGGCAGGGGGTCAGCCCCAGCATTTT. Translating gives CASSLAGGQPQHF.

The V gene is TRBV7-2, the J gene TRBJ2-1; the match to TRBD2 covers 12 bases. The V gene's germline CDR1 is SGHTA and CDR2 FQGNSA. Trimming took 6 bases from V and 8 from J; bases not matched to a gene: 5. The CDR3 has 14 residues. CDR3 protein: CASSRTSGTYEQFF. The DNA for the CDR3 is TGTGCCAGCAGTCGGACTAGCGGGACCTATGAGCAGTTCTTC.

The chain is built from TRBV5-3 and TRBJ2-3; 7 bases match TRBD1. TRBV5-3 qualifies as an ORF whose function is uncertain. The CDR3 extends over 17 amino acids. Trimming cost V 0 bases and J 2 bases; bases outside gene matches: 9. The CDR3 region has the DNA TGTGCCAGAAGCTTGGCTTCAGGGGGTAATATCACAGATACGCAGTATTTT. It translates to CARSLASGGNITDTQYF.

The genes are TRBV11-3 and TRBJ2-7; D is ambiguous. This CDR3 spans 13 amino acids. Trimming took 3 bases from V and 0 from J, leaving 6 bases between them. Germline CDR1 SGHNT, CDR2 YENEEA. CDR3 residues: CASSFDRSYEQYF. The CDR3, as DNA: TGTGCCAGCAGCTTCGATCGCTCCTACGAGCAGTACTTC.

The chain joins TRBV19 to TRBJ1-1, with a possible D match to TRBD1 (6 bases). This CDR3 has 16 amino acids. Germline lookup yields CDR1 LNHDA and CDR2 SQIVND (reference sequence). Trimming cost V 1 base and J 0 bases, with 12 bases left between them. DNA for the CDR3: TGTGCCAGTAGTATAGGGGGGGGCTACATGAACACTGAAGCTTTCTTT. It is translated as CASSIGGGYMNTEAFF.

Written as DNA, the CDR3 is TGTGCCAGCAGTGCCGGGACAGCAACTAATGAAAAACTGTTTTTT. This translates into CASSAGTATNEKLFF. J is TRBJ1-4 and V is TRBV28; 7 bases fit TRBD1. Looked up from germline, CDR1 is MDHEN and CDR2 is SYDVKM. J was trimmed by 0 bases and V by 5 bases; bases with no gene match: 3. The CDR3 is 15 amino acids.

The genes are TRBV6-2 or TRBV6-3 and TRBJ1-5; the D is unclear. Trimming pared 6 bases from V and 0 bases from J, leaving 6 bases between. Germline CDR1 MNHEY, CDR2 SVGEGT. The CDR3 runs to 13 residues. The DNA of the CDR3 is TGTGCCAGCAGCAGGAATAGCAATCAGCCCCAGCATTTT. It translates to CASSRNSNQPQHF.

This rearrangement joins TRBV6-5 to TRBJ1-1, with 7 bases matching TRBD1. CDR1 and CDR2 from the germline V gene are MNHEY and SVGAGI. With V trimmed by 5 bases and J by 0 bases, 6 bases remained unmatched. The CDR3 contains 15 residues. CDR3 bases: TGTGCCAGCAGTCGGGACAGCGCAATGAACACTGAAGCTTTCTTT. It specifies CASSRDSAMNTEAFF.

This clone was found a few times. This chain connects TRBV19 to TRBJ2-7; D is possibly TRBD1 (6 bases). CDR3 size: 15 residues. Trimming shortened V by 5 bases and J by 5 bases, and 19 bases separated the two germline ends. The germline V gene encodes CDR1 LNHDA and CDR2 SQIVND (reference sequence). DNA of the CDR3: TGTGCCAGTAGTTCCCCAGGGGTTGTGGGGGACGAGCAGTACTTC. It translates to CASSSPGVVGDEQYF.

The chain is built from TRBV7-9 and TRBJ2-7; D not resolved. With 1 base removed from V and 4 bases from J, the gap between germline ends came to 8 bases. Germline CDR1 reads SEHNR; CDR2 reads FQNEAQ (reference sequence). The CDR3 has 13 amino acids. The DNA of the CDR3 is TGTGCCAGCAGCTTAGGCCATGAATACGAGCAGTACTTC. Its translation: CASSLGHEYEQYF.

This clone has more than one count but fewer than ten. This sequence joins TRBV5-6 and TRBJ1-6; unclear D gene. Between the trimmed V and J ends, which lost 2 bases and 0 bases, there was a span of 9 bases. Germline V gene lookup returns CDR1 SGHDT and CDR2 YYEEEE. The CDR3 length is 16 residues. The CDR3 DNA follows: TGTGCCAGCAGCTTCCTCCAGAGCTCCTATAATTCACCCCTCCACTTT. It is translated as CASSFLQSSYNSPLHF.

The V call is TRBV9, the J call TRBJ2-7, with 7 nucleotides matching TRBD2. Germline values: CDR1 SGDLS, CDR2 YYNGEE. The ends lost 0 bases at V and 4 bases at J; junction bases unmatched: 4. The CDR3 spans 14 residues. The CDR3 region is CASSVAGEGYEQYF. CDR3 DNA sequence: TGTGCCAGCAGCGTAGCGGGGGAGGGTTACGAGCAGTACTTC.

V is TRBV14 and J is TRBJ2-7; D not resolved. CDR3 size: 14 residues. V was shortened by 0 bases and J by 0 bases, with 6 bases between the two germline ends. Looked up from germline, CDR1 is SGHDN and CDR2 is FVKESK. The chain's CDR3 is CASSQDMSSYEQYF. In nucleotides, the CDR3 is TGTGCCAGCAGCCAAGACATGAGCTCCTACGAGCAGTACTTC.

The V gene is TRBV18, the J gene TRBJ2-5, with D perhaps TRBD1 (5 bases). V dropped 2 bases and J dropped 5 bases, with 9 bases sitting between them. Looked up from germline, CDR1 is KGHSH and CDR2 is LQKENI. This CDR3 comprises 13 residues. The CDR3 DNA follows: TGTGCCAGCTCACCAGGGGCGGAGGAGACCCAGTACTTC. Amino acid sequence: CASSPGAEETQYF. Looking up the rest from reference TRBV18 and TRBJ2-5 gives the full variable domain: NAGVMQNPRHLVRRRGQEARLRCSPMKGHSHVYWYRQLPEEGLKFMVYLQKENIIDESGMPKERFSAEFPKEGPSILRIQQVVRGDSAAYFCASSPGAEETQYFGPGTRLLVL.

The chain joins TRBV11-2 to TRBJ2-3; D possibly corresponds to TRBD2 (6 bases). From germline, CDR1 is SGHAT and CDR2 FQNNGV. The CDR3 is 15 residues long. Trimming took off 4 bases at V and 3 bases at J, with 14 bases between the two ends. CDR3: CASSSLRDGTDTQYF. Here the CDR3 DNA reads TGTGCCAGCAGCTCTTTGCGGGACGGGACAGATACGCAGTATTTT. Full variable domain (missing parts from reference TRBV11-2 and TRBJ2-3): EAGVAQSPRYKIIEKRQSVAFWCNPISGHATLYWYQQILGQGPKLLIQFQNNGVVDDSQLPKDRFSAERLKGVDSTLKIQPAKLEDSAVYLCASSSLRDGTDTQYFGPGTRLTVL.

The chain recombines TRBV5-6 with TRBJ1-3; D is undetermined. This CDR3 spans 15 amino acids. Trimming stripped 2 bases from V and 0 bases from J, with 9 bases between. The germline V gene has CDR1 SGHDT and CDR2 YYEEEE. The CDR3 coding sequence is TGTGCCAGCAGCTTCCTCGTCAGCTCTGGAAACACCATATATTTT. Translated: CASSFLVSSGNTIYF.

This chain uses TRBV6-1 with TRBJ1-3, with unresolved D. The germline V gene has CDR1 MNHNS and CDR2 SASEGT. The length of the CDR3 is 15 residues. The V gene lost 3 bases and the J gene lost 0 bases, with 9 bases spanning the gap. For the CDR3, the DNA is TGTGCCAGCAGTGATCTGGTACTCTCTGGAAACACCATATATTTT. The encoded protein is CASSDLVLSGNTIYF.

This clone was seen once. The genes are TRBV7-9 and TRBJ2-2; 7 bases are a match to TRBD1. The V and J ends lost 3 bases and 4 bases, in that order; junction bases with no gene match: 8. This CDR3 has 16 amino acids. Germline V gives CDR1 SEHNR, CDR2 FQNEAQ (reference sequence). As DNA, the CDR3 is TGTGCCAGCAGCTTCTACTCCGGGACAGCCACCGGGGAGCTGTTTTTT. Its translation is CASSFYSGTATGELFF.

The chain links TRBV28 to TRBJ1-1, with TRBD1 as a possible D gene (5 bases). The CDR3 consists of 14 residues. CDR1 and CDR2 from the germline V gene are MDHEN and SYDVKM. V shed 3 bases and J shed 5 bases, with 13 bases lying between them. The chain's CDR3 is CASSLGREGTEAFF. The CDR3 DNA follows: TGTGCCAGCAGTTTGGGAAGGGAGGGGACTGAAGCTTTCTTT.

The genes are TRBV27 and TRBJ1-6, with unresolved D. The ends were cut back, 3 bases at V and 7 bases at J, with 4 bases in the middle. The CDR3 is 12 residues long. CDR1 and CDR2 from the germline V gene are MNHEY and SMNVEV (reference sequence). The CDR3 DNA reads TGTGCCAGCAGTTTCCGGAATTCACCCCTCCACTTT. Its translation is CASSFRNSPLHF.

This clone is a singleton in its sample. V is TRBV24-1 and J is TRBJ2-7; 7 bases map to TRBD2. Germline V gene sequence: CDR1 KGHDR, CDR2 SFDVKD. The trim removed 3 bases at V and 2 bases at J, leaving 0 bases unmatched. The CDR3 consists of 13 residues. CDR3 protein: CATSDSGTYEQYF. Here the CDR3 DNA reads TGTGCCACCAGTGATAGCGGGACCTACGAGCAGTACTTC.

The V gene is TRBV12-3 or TRBV12-4, the J gene TRBJ1-2; D unresolved. V gave up 3 bases and J gave up 2 bases, with 4 bases separating them. The CDR3 covers 12 residues. The CDR3 loop is CASSFPNYGYTF. The CDR3, as DNA: TGTGCCAGCAGTTTCCCCAACTATGGCTACACCTTC.

Concerning this clone: Additional DNA sequences in this sample encode the identical CDR3. The chain is built from TRBV12-3 or TRBV12-4 and TRBJ2-7, with D possibly TRBD2 on 6 matching bases. The V gene lost 4 bases and the J gene lost 0 bases, with 7 bases spanning the gap. CDR3 length: 13 amino acids. CDR3 region: CASSSGSSYEQYF. CDR3 nucleotides: TGTGCCAGCAGTTCCGGGAGCTCCTACGAGCAGTACTTC.